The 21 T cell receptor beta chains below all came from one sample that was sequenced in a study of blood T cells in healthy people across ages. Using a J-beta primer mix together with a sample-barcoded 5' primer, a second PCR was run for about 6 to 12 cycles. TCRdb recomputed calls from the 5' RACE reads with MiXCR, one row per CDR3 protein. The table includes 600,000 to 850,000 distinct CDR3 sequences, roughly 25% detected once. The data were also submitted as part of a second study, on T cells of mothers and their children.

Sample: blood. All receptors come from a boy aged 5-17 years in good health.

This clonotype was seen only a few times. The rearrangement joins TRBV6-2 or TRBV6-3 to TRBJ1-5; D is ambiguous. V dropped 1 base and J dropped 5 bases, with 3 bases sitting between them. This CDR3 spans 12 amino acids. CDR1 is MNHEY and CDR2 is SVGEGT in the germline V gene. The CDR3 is CASSYWDQPQHF. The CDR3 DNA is TGTGCCAGCAGTTACTGGGATCAGCCCCAGCATTTT.

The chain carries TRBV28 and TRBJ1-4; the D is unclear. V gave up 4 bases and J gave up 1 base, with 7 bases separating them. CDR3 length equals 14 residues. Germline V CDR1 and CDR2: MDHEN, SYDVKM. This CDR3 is CASSSRKTNEKLFF. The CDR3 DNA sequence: TGTGCCAGCAGTTCTCGTAAAACTAATGAAAAACTGTTTTTT.

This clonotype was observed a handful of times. Here the CDR3 reads CASSGRTSGSLYNEQFF. The CDR3 nucleotides are TGTGCCAGCAGCGGACGGACTAGCGGGAGTCTCTACAATGAGCAGTTCTTC. The chain is built from TRBV13 and TRBJ2-1, with TRBD2 matching 13 bases. The CDR3 runs to 17 residues. The J segment lost 3 bases and the V segment lost 5 bases, leaving 7 bases of the junction unmatched. Germline CDR1 PRHDT, CDR2 FYEKMQ (reference sequence).

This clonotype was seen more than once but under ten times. In DNA form, the CDR3 reads TGTGCCAGCAGCCCCCGGACAGGGCCTCCGTTCTTC. This translates into CASSPRTGPPFF. This chain connects TRBV3-1 to TRBJ2-1; 8 bases match TRBD1. Losses at the gene ends were 4 bases for V and 15 bases for J; bases not matched to a gene: 8. This CDR3 is built from 12 residues. Germline V gene sequence: CDR1 LGHDT, CDR2 YNNKEL (reference sequence).

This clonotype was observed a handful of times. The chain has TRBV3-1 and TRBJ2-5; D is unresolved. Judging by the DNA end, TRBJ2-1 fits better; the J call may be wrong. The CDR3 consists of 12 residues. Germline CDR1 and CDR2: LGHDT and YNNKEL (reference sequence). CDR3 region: CASSHRSHEQFF. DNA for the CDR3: TGTGCCAGCAGCCACCGGAGCCATGAGCAGTTCTTC.

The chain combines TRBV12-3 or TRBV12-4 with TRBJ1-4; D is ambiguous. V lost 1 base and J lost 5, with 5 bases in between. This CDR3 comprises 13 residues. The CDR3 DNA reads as TGTGCCAGCAGTTTAGTCACGAATGAAAAACTGTTTTTT. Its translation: CASSLVTNEKLFF.

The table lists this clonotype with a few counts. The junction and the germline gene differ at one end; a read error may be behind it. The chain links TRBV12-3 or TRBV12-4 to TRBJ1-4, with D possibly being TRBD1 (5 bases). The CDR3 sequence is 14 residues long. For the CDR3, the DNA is TGTACCAGCAGTTTCTCACAGGATCATGAAAAACTGTTTTTT. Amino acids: CTSSFSQDHEKLFF.

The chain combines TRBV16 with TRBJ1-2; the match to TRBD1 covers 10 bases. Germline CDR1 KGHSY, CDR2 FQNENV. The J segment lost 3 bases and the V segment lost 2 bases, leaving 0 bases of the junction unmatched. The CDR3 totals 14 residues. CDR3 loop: CASSQGQGDYGYTF. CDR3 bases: TGTGCCAGCAGCCAAGGACAGGGGGACTATGGCTACACCTTC.

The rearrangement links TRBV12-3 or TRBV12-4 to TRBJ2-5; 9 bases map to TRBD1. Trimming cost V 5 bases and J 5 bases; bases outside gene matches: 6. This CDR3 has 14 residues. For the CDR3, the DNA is TGTGCCAGCAGTGGGACAGGGTTTTTCGAGACCCAGTACTTC. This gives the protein CASSGTGFFETQYF.

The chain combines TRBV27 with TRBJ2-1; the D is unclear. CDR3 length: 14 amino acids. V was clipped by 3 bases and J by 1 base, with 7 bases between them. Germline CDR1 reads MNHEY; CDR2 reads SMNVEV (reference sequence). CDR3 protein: CASSFSYSYNEQFF. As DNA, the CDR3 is TGTGCCAGCAGTTTCTCTTATTCCTACAATGAGCAGTTCTTC.

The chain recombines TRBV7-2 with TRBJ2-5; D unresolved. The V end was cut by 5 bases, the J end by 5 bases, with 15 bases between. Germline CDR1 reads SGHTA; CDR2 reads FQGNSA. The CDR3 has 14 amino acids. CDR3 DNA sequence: TGTGCCAGCAGCCCTAGTCGGTCAAGGGAGACCCAGTACTTC. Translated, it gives CASSPSRSRETQYF.

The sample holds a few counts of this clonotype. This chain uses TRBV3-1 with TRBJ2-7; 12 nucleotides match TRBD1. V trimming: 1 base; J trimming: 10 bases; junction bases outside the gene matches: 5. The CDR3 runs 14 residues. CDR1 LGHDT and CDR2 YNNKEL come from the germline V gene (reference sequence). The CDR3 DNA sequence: TGTGCCAGCAGCCAAGTATCGGGACAGGGGGCCCAGTACTTC. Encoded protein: CASSQVSGQGAQYF.

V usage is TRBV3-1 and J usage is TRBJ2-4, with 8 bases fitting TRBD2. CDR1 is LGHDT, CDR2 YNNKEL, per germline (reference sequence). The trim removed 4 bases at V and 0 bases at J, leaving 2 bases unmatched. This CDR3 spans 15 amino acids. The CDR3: CASSPGLVAKNIQYF. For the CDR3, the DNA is TGTGCCAGCAGCCCGGGACTAGTAGCCAAAAACATTCAGTACTTC. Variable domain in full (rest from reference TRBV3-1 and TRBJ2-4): DTAVSQTPKYLVTQMGNDKSIKCEQNLGHDTMYWYKQDSKKFLKIMFSYNNKELIINETVPNRFSPKSPDKAHLNLHINSLELGDSAVYFCASSPGLVAKNIQYFGAGTRLSVL.

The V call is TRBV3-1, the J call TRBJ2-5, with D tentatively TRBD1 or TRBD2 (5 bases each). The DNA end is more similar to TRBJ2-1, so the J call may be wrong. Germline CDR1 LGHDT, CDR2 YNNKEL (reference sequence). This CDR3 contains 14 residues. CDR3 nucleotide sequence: TGTGCCAGCAGCCAAGAAGTGGGGGTCAATGAGCAGTTCTTC. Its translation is CASSQEVGVNEQFF.

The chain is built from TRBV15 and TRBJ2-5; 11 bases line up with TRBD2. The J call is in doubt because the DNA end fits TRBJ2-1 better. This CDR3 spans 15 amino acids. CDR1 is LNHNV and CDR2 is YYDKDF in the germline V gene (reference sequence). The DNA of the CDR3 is TGTGCCACCAGCAGAGGGCTAGCGGGAGGAACTGAGCAGTTCTTC. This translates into CATSRGLAGGTEQFF.

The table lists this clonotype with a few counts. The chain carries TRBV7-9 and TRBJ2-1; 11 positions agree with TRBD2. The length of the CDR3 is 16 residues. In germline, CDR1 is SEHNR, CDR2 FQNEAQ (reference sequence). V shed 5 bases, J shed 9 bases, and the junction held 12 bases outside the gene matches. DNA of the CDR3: TGTGCCAGCAGCCCATTAGCGGGAGGGCACCAAATTGAGCAGTTCTTC. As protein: CASSPLAGGHQIEQFF.

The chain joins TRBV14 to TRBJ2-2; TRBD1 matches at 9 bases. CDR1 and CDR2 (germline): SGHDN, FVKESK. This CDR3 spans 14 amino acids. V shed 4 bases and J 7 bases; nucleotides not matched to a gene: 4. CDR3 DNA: TGTGCCAGCAGCCGCCGGGACAGGGACGGGGAGCTGTTTTTT. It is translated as CASSRRDRDGELFF.

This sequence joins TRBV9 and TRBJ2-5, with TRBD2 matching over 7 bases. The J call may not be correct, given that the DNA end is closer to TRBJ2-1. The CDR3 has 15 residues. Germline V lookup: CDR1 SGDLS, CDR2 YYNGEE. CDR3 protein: CASSVELAEYNEQFF. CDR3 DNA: TGTGCCAGCAGCGTAGAGCTAGCGGAATACAATGAGCAGTTCTTC.

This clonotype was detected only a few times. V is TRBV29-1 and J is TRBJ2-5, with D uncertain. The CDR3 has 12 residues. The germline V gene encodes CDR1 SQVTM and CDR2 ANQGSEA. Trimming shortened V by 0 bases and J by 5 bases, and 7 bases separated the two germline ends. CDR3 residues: CSVEDGWETQYF. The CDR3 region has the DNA TGCAGCGTTGAAGACGGTTGGGAGACCCAGTACTTC.

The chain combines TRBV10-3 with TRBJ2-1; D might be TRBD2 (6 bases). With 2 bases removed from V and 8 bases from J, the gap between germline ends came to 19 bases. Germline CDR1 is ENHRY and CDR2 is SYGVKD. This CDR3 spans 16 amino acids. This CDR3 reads CAISETIAAGSDEQFF. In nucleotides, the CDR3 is TGTGCCATCAGTGAGACTATAGCGGCCGGATCCGATGAGCAGTTCTTC.

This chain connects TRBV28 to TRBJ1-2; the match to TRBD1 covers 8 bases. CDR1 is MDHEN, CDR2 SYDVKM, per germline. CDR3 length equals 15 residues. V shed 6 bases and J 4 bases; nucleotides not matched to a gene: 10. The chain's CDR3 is CASRPTGTGLYGYTF. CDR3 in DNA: TGTGCCAGCAGGCCCACCGGGACAGGCCTCTATGGCTACACCTTC.